The text below deals with one T cell receptor beta chain. The V gene's germline CDR1 is SGHNT and CDR2 YENEEA. This CDR3 region has 13 residues. The junction had 5 bases not matched to a gene; V was cut back by 5 bases and J by 5 bases. This specimen belongs to a study of OX40 agonist ivuxolimab in advanced cancers. Across the whole study: The drug used for patients, ivuxolimab, was an agonistic anti-OX40 (CD134) antibody.

Using immunoSEQ multiplex PCR, the repertoire was profiled, and TCRdb retains in-frame clones only, with some absent. The table lists 60,000 to 85,000 clones, over 60% of them singletons. The sample was CD4+ or CD8+ T cells sorted from blood, taken in a trial of the OX40 agonist ivuxolimab. The rearrangement uses TRBV11-3 and TRBJ1-2; the match to TRBD1 covers 7 bases. The receptor's source is an adult with an advanced solid tumor such as melanoma, head and neck, liver or kidney cancer. The CDR3 reads CASSTDRAYGYTF. Here the CDR3 DNA reads TGTGCCAGCAGCACCGACAGGGCTTATGGCTACACCTTC.